This paragraph covers one T cell receptor beta chain sequence. Antigen unknown. Sequencing was performed with immunoSEQ multiplex PCR; in TCRdb, only in-frame clones are kept and a portion is missing. The sample gives some 1,600,000 clones, 95% to 99% of which show up once; 0.4% to 0.45% is in the top ten. This sample is drawn from a study of shared clonotypes between healthy human individuals. Findings and limits, study-wide: The low donor count limited represented genetic and exposure-history diversity.

Sequencing was done on a sample of naive CD4+ T cells sorted from blood. Subset indicated: CD45RA+ positively selected. This receptor was identified in a man aged 25-40 years in good health.

CDR3 loop: CASSFGFVSYNEQFF. In DNA, the CDR3 is TGTGCCAGCAGCTTTGGTTTCGTCTCCTACAATGAGCAGTTCTTC. V gene TRBV11-2 combines with J gene TRBJ2-1; no clear D gene. The V gene lost 3 bases and the J gene lost 0 bases, with 9 bases spanning the gap. This CDR3 contains 15 residues. The germline gives CDR1 SGHAT, CDR2 FQNNGV.